This entry lists 5 T cell receptor beta chains sequenced from one sample in a study of shared clonotypes between healthy human individuals (dated by TCRdb to 2020 to 2021). The receptor library was made with the immunoSEQ multiplex PCR assay. TCRdb took this table from immuneACCESS and kept in-frame rearrangements with V and J called. Such tables lack part of the clones; where checked against another copy, unresolved V genes explain under half of the gap, and the rest is unexplained. The sample data list under 2,500,000 clones, and around 95% of these were observed just once. About 0.13% of the sample is in the top ten clones. Material for sequencing was naive CD4+ T cells sorted from blood. This specimen's cell subset or site label, interpreted: CD45RA+ positively selected. The receptors were gathered from a young man in good health.

The chain employs TRBV5-6 and TRBJ1-3; D is possibly TRBD1 (5 bases). V was pared by 3 bases and J by 8 bases, with 18 bases between. Germline CDR1 and CDR2: SGHDT and YYEEEE. This CDR3 spans 15 amino acids. CDR3: CASSSRGKPTDTIYF. The CDR3 DNA reads TGTGCCAGCAGCTCGAGGGGAAAACCCACGGACACCATATATTTT. The whole variable domain, remainder taken from reference TRBV5-6 and TRBJ1-3, is DAGVTQSPTHLIKTRGQQVTLRCSPKSGHDTVSWYQQALGQGPQFIFQYYEEEERQRGNFPDRFSGHQFPNYSSELNVNALLLGDSALYLCASSSRGKPTDTIYFGEGSWLTVV.

This clone was observed a single time. The J gene is TRBJ2-3, the V gene TRBV30; D call uncertain. The CDR3 has 12 amino acids. Germline-derived CDR1 and CDR2 are GTSNPN and SVGIG (reference sequence). Trimming shortened V by 2 bases and J by 5 bases, and 8 bases separated the two germline ends. The DNA for the CDR3 is TGTGCCTGGAGTCCCCTACTAGATACGCAGTATTTT. Residues: CAWSPLLDTQYF.

The V call is TRBV19, the J call TRBJ1-2, with 8 bases that match TRBD1. Germline CDR1 is LNHDA and CDR2 is SQIVND (reference sequence). Trimming cost V 5 bases and J 6 bases; bases outside gene matches: 8. The CDR3 loop spans 14 amino acids. The CDR3 DNA is TGTGCCAGTAGTCCAGGGGGCTATAGCGATGGCTACACCTTC. Its translation: CASSPGGYSDGYTF.

This clone was detected a few times. The J gene is TRBJ2-5, the V gene TRBV19; D may be TRBD1 or TRBD2 (5 bases each). V lost 4 bases to trimming and J lost 4 bases, with 10 bases between them. Germline V gene lookup returns CDR1 LNHDA and CDR2 SQIVND (reference sequence). The CDR3 is 13 residues long. The CDR3 is CASSTGTPETQYF. CDR3 nucleotides: TGTGCCAGTAGTACCGGGACCCCAGAGACCCAGTACTTC.

The chain is built from TRBV7-8 and TRBJ2-7, with 8 bases aligning to TRBD1. The V gene end was trimmed by 8 bases and the J gene end by 9 bases; junction bases not matched to a gene: 24. Looked up from germline, CDR1 is SGHVS and CDR2 is FQNEAQ. CDR3 size: 17 residues. CDR3 in DNA: TGTGCCAGCCGCCCTAGCCAGAGGACAGGGCTGGTGGCTAGGCAGTACTTC. Its translation: CASRPSQRTGLVARQYF.